These T cell receptor beta chains were read from a single sample in a study of cytomegalovirus exposure and HLA in healthy donors. Profiled with immunoSEQ multiplex PCR; TCRdb holds only in-frame clones, not every one. The table lists 220,000 or so clones. Sequenced material: PBMCs. The receptors were sampled from a girl under 10 years old in good health and CMV-seropositive. CDR3s include the opening cysteine and the closing phenylalanine or tryptophan. The order of the fields is D gene, V gene, J gene, CDR3 protein. D genes are given only for firm matches.

D gene: NA; V gene: TRBV6-4; J gene: TRBJ2-2; CDR3 protein: CASSWRENTGELFF
D gene: TRBD2; V gene: TRBV2; J gene: TRBJ2-1; CDR3 protein: CASSDLTSGVDNEQFF
D gene: TRBD2; V gene: TRBV6-5; J gene: TRBJ2-7; CDR3 protein: CASSYSRLAGGYEQYF
D gene: NA; V gene: TRBV6-4; J gene: TRBJ1-1; CDR3 protein: CASSDPRLRDTEAFF
D gene: NA; V gene: TRBV7-9; J gene: TRBJ2-5; CDR3 protein: CASSLNGQQETQYF
D gene: NA; V gene: TRBV7-9; J gene: TRBJ2-5; CDR3 protein: CASSTSNSGETQYF
D gene: NA; V gene: TRBV19; J gene: TRBJ1-5; CDR3 protein: CASRDRGNDQPQHF
D gene: NA; V gene: TRBV28; J gene: TRBJ1-4; CDR3 protein: CASSPPGPNEKLFF
D gene: NA; V gene: TRBV7-9; J gene: TRBJ2-7; CDR3 protein: CASSLEPGEQYF
D gene: NA; V gene: TRBV10-2; J gene: TRBJ2-7; CDR3 protein: CASSPTRGYEQYF
D gene: NA; V gene: TRBV19; J gene: TRBJ2-7; CDR3 protein: CASSIADSIPSYEQYF